This TCR beta chain is drawn from a study of OX40 agonist ivuxolimab in advanced cancers. Looking at the study overall: The dose of intravenous ivuxolimab that patients received every 2 weeks ranged from 0.01 to 10 mg/kg.

Produced via immunoSEQ multiplex PCR; TCRdb's table is partial and in-frame only. The data hold about 64,000 clones, with roughly 80% observed a single time. This clone has just one count. This sequence was found in an adult with an advanced solid tumor such as melanoma, head and neck, liver or kidney cancer. This specimen was CD4+ or CD8+ T cells sorted from blood, taken in a trial of the OX40 agonist ivuxolimab.

The CDR3 DNA sequence: TGCAGCGTTGTATCCGGTGAGGACACCATATATTTT. Residues: CSVVSGEDTIYF. The chain employs TRBV29-1 and TRBJ1-3; D is undetermined. Germline V gene lookup returns CDR1 SQVTM and CDR2 ANQGSEA. This CDR3 has 12 residues. V was shortened by 4 bases and J by 8 bases, with 12 bases between the two germline ends. Combining the CDR3 with reference TRBV29-1 and TRBJ1-3 gives the whole variable domain SAVISQKPSRDICQRGTSLTIQCQVDSQVTMMFWYRQQPGQSLTLIATANQGSEATYESGFVIDKFPISRPNLTFSTLTVSNMSPEDSSIYLCSVVSGEDTIYFGEGSWLTVV.